One and the same sample provided the 5 T cell receptor beta chains below, sequenced in a study of T cells in tumors after PD-1 blockade. Profiled with immunoSEQ multiplex PCR; TCRdb holds only in-frame clones, not every one. The table records 9,500 to 15,000 clones, under 80% of them present only once. The sample consisted of tumor tissue, taken before anti-PD-1 treatment. The receptors shown here come from a human donor with basal cell carcinoma.

CDR3 coding DNA: TGTGCAAGTCGCTTAGGCCAGGGTATTTACGAGCAGTACTTC. As protein: CASRLGQGIYEQYF. This sequence joins TRBV12-2 and TRBJ2-7; the tabulated D call, TRBD1, remains unverified against the DNA. TRBV12-2 is classified as a pseudogene. This CDR3 has 14 amino acids.

This clone was seen more than once but under ten times. This chain connects TRBV6-5 to TRBJ2-7; TRBD1 agrees at 7 bases. This CDR3 comprises 13 residues. V shed 6 bases, J shed 6 bases, and the junction held 8 bases outside the gene matches. CDR1 MNHEY and CDR2 SVGAGI come from the germline V gene. This CDR3 is CASRQGSVGEQYF. The DNA of the CDR3 is TGTGCCAGCAGACAGGGGTCCGTCGGCGAGCAGTACTTC.

There are a few counts of this clone. This sequence joins TRBV7-3 and TRBJ1-2; perhaps TRBD1 as D (5 bases). V was clipped by 6 bases and J by 8 bases, with 22 bases between them. Germline V lookup: CDR1 SGHTA, CDR2 FQGTGA. CDR3 size: 15 residues. In DNA form, the CDR3 reads TGTGCCAGCAGGCCCAGCGGGACTCTACGCCCCGGCTACACCTTC. It is translated as CASRPSGTLRPGYTF.

This rearrangement joins TRBV9 to TRBJ2-6, with D possibly being TRBD1 (5 bases). From germline, CDR1 is SGDLS and CDR2 YYNGEE. The V gene lost 1 base and the J gene lost 0 bases, with 11 bases spanning the gap. CDR3 length: 17 residues. The CDR3 sequence: CASSVFIGASGANVLTF. The CDR3 bases are TGTGCCAGCAGCGTATTTATAGGGGCCTCTGGGGCCAACGTCCTGACTTTC.

This chain joins TRBV6-5 and TRBJ1-6; TRBD1 might be the D (6 bases). The length of the CDR3 is 15 residues. Trimming cost V 0 bases and J 5 bases, with 8 bases left between them. Germline-derived CDR1 and CDR2 are MNHEY and SVGAGI. The CDR3 here is CASSYSGTNNSPLHF. CDR3 in DNA: TGTGCCAGCAGTTACTCGGGGACAAATAATTCACCCCTCCACTTT.